This record looks at one T cell receptor (beta chain) sequence and its context. Its antigen is undetermined. The sample originates from a study of cytomegalovirus exposure and HLA in healthy donors. Overall study: T cells numbering about 180 million yielded some 100 million unique TCR beta sequences in an earlier analysis. Most genotyped donors, 65% to 85% of about 360, had Caucasian-associated genetic ancestry. Study-wide findings and caveats: Per published accounts, TCR beta sequences correctly predicted the HLA-A and HLA-B alleles of most subjects. There were several of the most significant clusters that appeared linked to common viral pathogens in a later analysis.

The primer mix had 60 Vbeta and 13 Jbeta primers. Assay: immunoSEQ multiplex PCR; the TCRdb copy retains only in-frame clones and omits some. The sample shows under 70,000 clones, and 2% to 2.5% sits with its ten largest clones. The germline V and J ends were trimmed by 6 bases and 0 bases, with 9 bases remaining between them. The CDR3 runs 14 residues. Germline lookup yields CDR1 LNHDA and CDR2 SQIVND (reference sequence). Specimen: PBMCs. This receptor was obtained from a woman between 18 and 30 years old in good health and CMV-seronegative. The chain links TRBV19 to TRBJ1-3; TRBD1 is a possible D gene (5 bases). The CDR3 region is CASSDQGSGNTIYF. The CDR3 DNA is TGTGCCAGTAGCGATCAGGGCTCTGGAAACACCATATATTTT.